The 19 T cell receptor beta chains listed next were all sequenced from one sample in a study of T cells in Graves' hyperthyroidism and ophthalmopathy. Researchers amplified the TCR beta CDR3 regions from RNA transcripts. The study used the HTBI primer set for a first-round RT-PCR of the TCR CDR3. Using its own MiXCR run on the multiplex PCR reads, TCRdb lists one record per CDR3 protein. Of 450,000 to 500,000 distinct CDR3 sequences in the sample, approximately 22% were seen once. Sequenced: blood. The receptors were gathered from a woman in her seventies with Graves' ophthalmopathy.

The chain combines TRBV13 with TRBJ1-1, with 9 bases fitting TRBD1. Per the germline V gene, CDR1 is PRHDT and CDR2 is FYEKMQ (reference sequence). The junction had 7 bases not matched to a gene; V was cut back by 6 bases and J by 5 bases. This CDR3 region has 14 residues. In DNA, the CDR3 is TGTGCCAGCAGTCCGGACAGGGGACGGACTGAAGCTTTCTTT. Its protein is CASSPDRGRTEAFF.

The chain links TRBV6-1 to TRBJ2-3; D is unclear. The CDR3 has 13 residues. Per germline, CDR1 MNHNS and CDR2 SASEGT. V lost 6 bases and J 5 bases, leaving 12 bases between the germline ends. CDR3 DNA sequence: TGTGCCAGCAGGCCGTCTGTGAGAGATACGCAGTATTTT. Amino acid sequence: CASRPSVRDTQYF.

The CDR3 bases are TGCGCCAGCAGCCCGGGACTAGCGGGGCAAACAGATACGCAGTATTTT. Protein: CASSPGLAGQTDTQYF. The chain couples TRBV5-1 to TRBJ2-3, with 13 bases identical to TRBD2. Germline loops: CDR1 SGHRS, CDR2 YFSETQ. The V gene end was trimmed by 4 bases and the J gene end by 3 bases; junction bases not matched to a gene: 5. The CDR3 has 16 residues.

This clonotype was seen many times. V gene TRBV12-3 or TRBV12-4 combines with J gene TRBJ2-5; D is undetermined. The CDR3 consists of 11 residues. V was trimmed by 7 bases and J by 5 bases, leaving 8 bases between them. The CDR3 DNA sequence: TGTGCCAGCACCCTTGGCGAGACCCAGTACTTC. It is translated as CASTLGETQYF.

This clonotype was counted once. The gene calls are TRBV30 and TRBJ1-4; the D gene is possibly TRBD1 (6 bases). This CDR3 spans 15 amino acids. Germline V gene sequence: CDR1 GTSNPN, CDR2 SVGIG (reference sequence). The germline V and J ends were trimmed by 8 bases and 1 base, with 17 bases remaining between them. CDR3 sequence (DNA): TGTGCCCGCGTTCTCGGGGGGCGAACTAATGAAAAACTGTTTTTT. Translating gives CARVLGGRTNEKLFF. The variable domain in full, with the rest retrieved from reference TRBV30 and TRBJ1-4, is SQTIHQWPATLVQPVGSPLSLECTVEGTSNPNLYWYRQAAGRGLQLLFYSVGIGQISSEVPQNLSASRPQDRQFILSSKKLLLSDSGFYLCARVLGGRTNEKLFFGSGTQLSVL.

This clonotype was counted at least ten times. The chain couples TRBV19 to TRBJ1-2; possible D gene TRBD1, 6 bases. Trimming stripped 6 bases from V and 4 bases from J, with 15 bases between. The CDR3 extends over 14 amino acids. Per germline, CDR1 LNHDA and CDR2 SQIVND (reference sequence). CDR3 coding DNA: TGTGCCAGTAGCAGGATAGGGACAACCTATGGCTACACCTTC. Protein product: CASSRIGTTYGYTF. The whole variable domain, filled in from reference TRBV19 and TRBJ1-2, reads DGGITQSPKYLFRKEGQNVTLSCEQNLNHDAMYWYRQDPGQGLRLIYYSQIVNDFQKGDIAEGYSVSREKKESFPLTVTSAQKNPTAFYLCASSRIGTTYGYTFGSGTRLTVV.

This clonotype was observed a few times. V and J are TRBV7-6 and TRBJ1-3; a possible D gene is TRBD1 (6 bases). This CDR3 has 17 amino acids. V lost 5 bases, J lost 0 bases, and 17 bases lay in between. Per germline, CDR1 SGHVS and CDR2 FNYEAQ. CDR3 DNA: TGTGCCAGCAGCCTCCTTAGTGGGACAAGCTCTGGAAACACCATATATTTT. Translating it yields CASSLLSGTSSGNTIYF.

In nucleotides, the CDR3 is TGTGCCAGCAGCTCCCAAGGCGGGACAGAGACCCAGTACTTC. Its protein is CASSSQGGTETQYF. V and J are TRBV7-3 and TRBJ2-5; weak D call: TRBD2 (6 bases). In germline, CDR1 is SGHTA, CDR2 FQGTGA. The CDR3 runs to 14 residues. V gave up 4 bases and J gave up 4 bases, with 13 bases separating them.

In regard to this clonotype: One base away lies a much larger clone, so this may be a sequencing read error. V gene TRBV30 combines with J gene TRBJ2-3, with D perhaps matching TRBD1 (6 bases). Germline V CDR1 and CDR2: GTSNPN, SVGIG (reference sequence). The CDR3 is 14 amino acids. As DNA, the CDR3 is TGTGCCTGGAGTGTCCGCAGGGGCACAGATACGCGGTATTTT. It codes for CAWSVRRGTDTRYF. Full variable domain (missing parts from reference TRBV30 and TRBJ2-3): SQTIHQWPATLVQPVGSPLSLECTVEGTSNPNLYWYRQAAGRGLQLLFYSVGIGQISSEVPQNLSASRPQDRQFILSSKKLLLSDSGFYLCAWSVRRGTDTRYFGPGTRLTVL.

V gene TRBV20-1 combines with J gene TRBJ2-3; TRBD2 matches at 8 bases. The CDR3 extends over 15 amino acids. The trim removed 6 bases at V and 0 bases at J, leaving 8 bases unmatched. The V gene's germline CDR1 is DFQATT and CDR2 SNEGSKA (reference sequence). The CDR3 DNA reads as TGCAGTGCCCTACCACCGGGAGGGAGCACAGATACGCAGTATTTT. Its protein product is CSALPPGGSTDTQYF.

The chain employs TRBV13 and TRBJ2-7; TRBD2 aligns across 9 bases. Trimming removed 1 base from V and 1 base from J; junction bases left unmatched: 11. Germline V lookup: CDR1 PRHDT, CDR2 FYEKMQ (reference sequence). CDR3 length: 18 residues. Here the CDR3 reads CASSLDIRLTSGSYEQYF. The CDR3, as DNA: TGTGCCAGCAGCTTAGACATCCGCCTGACTAGCGGATCCTACGAGCAGTACTTC.

This clonotype has a count of ten or more. The V gene is TRBV2, the J gene TRBJ2-5, with 12 bases aligning to TRBD1. The CDR3 extends over 15 amino acids. Germline values: CDR1 SNHLY, CDR2 FYNNEI. V shed 7 bases, J shed 1 base, and the junction held 4 bases outside the gene matches. The CDR3 loop reads CASTGTGGGQETQYF. CDR3 nucleotides: TGTGCCAGCACTGGGACAGGGGGCGGCCAAGAGACCCAGTACTTC.

The J gene is TRBJ2-7, the V gene TRBV9; the D gene could be TRBD1 or TRBD2 (7 bases each). V gave up 0 bases and J gave up 3 bases, with 13 bases separating them. This CDR3 has 15 residues. Germline loops: CDR1 SGDLS, CDR2 YYNGEE. The CDR3 region has the DNA TGTGCCAGCAGCGTAGGGGCAGGGGGGGACTACGAGCAGTACTTC. Protein sequence: CASSVGAGGDYEQYF.

A few counts support this clonotype. V and J are TRBV30 and TRBJ1-4; tentative D call: TRBD1 (6 bases). V lost 3 bases to trimming and J lost 0 bases, with 11 bases between them. This CDR3 has 15 residues. CDR1 is GTSNPN, CDR2 SVGIG, per germline (reference sequence). DNA for the CDR3: TGTGCCTGGAGAGCGGGACACTCAACTAATGAAAAACTGTTTTTT. It translates to CAWRAGHSTNEKLFF.

This clonotype has more than one count but fewer than ten. V is TRBV6-2 or TRBV6-3 and J is TRBJ2-3; D unresolved. Per germline, CDR1 MNHEY and CDR2 SVGEGT. The length of the CDR3 is 14 residues. The ends were cut back, 2 bases at V and 2 bases at J, with 8 bases in the middle. CDR3 region: CASSYRLSTDTQYF. In DNA, the CDR3 is TGTGCCAGCAGTTACAGACTTTCCACAGATACGCAGTATTTT.

The V call is TRBV20-1, the J call TRBJ1-2, with 8 bases lining up with TRBD1. CDR1 DFQATT and CDR2 SNEGSKA come from the germline V gene (reference sequence). The CDR3 is made up of 13 amino acids. After removal of 5 bases from V and 4 bases from J, the junction contained 6 bases not matched to a gene. The CDR3 DNA reads TGCAGTGCTGATAGACAGGGGAGCTATGGCTACACCTTC. Translated: CSADRQGSYGYTF.

A few counts support this clonotype. The J gene is TRBJ1-5, the V gene TRBV28; unclear D gene. The CDR3 spans 13 residues. The germline V and J ends were trimmed by 6 bases and 9 bases, with 15 bases remaining between them. Germline V gene lookup returns CDR1 MDHEN and CDR2 SYDVKM. CDR3 sequence: CASSRTEFTPQHF. CDR3 coding DNA: TGTGCCAGCAGCCGCACAGAGTTTACGCCCCAGCATTTT.

This clonotype was detected ten times or more. This chain joins TRBV6-1 and TRBJ1-2; maybe TRBD1 (6 bases). From germline, CDR1 is MNHNS and CDR2 SASEGT. Trimming cost V 5 bases and J 1 base, with 11 bases left between them. The CDR3 totals 14 residues. CDR3 protein: CASSSHRVNYGYTF. CDR3 nucleotide sequence: TGTGCCAGCAGTTCCCACAGGGTTAACTATGGCTACACCTTC.

This clonotype has ten or more counts. The chain recombines TRBV12-5 with TRBJ1-5; D is unclear. Germline-derived CDR1 and CDR2 are LGHNT and FRNRAP. Between the trimmed V and J ends, which lost 0 bases and 1 base, there was a span of 4 bases. The CDR3 contains 14 residues. The CDR3 sequence is CASGLVWSNQPQHF. In nucleotides, the CDR3 is TGTGCTAGTGGTTTGGTGTGGAGCAATCAGCCCCAGCATTTT. The variable domain in full, with the rest retrieved from reference TRBV12-5 and TRBJ1-5, is DARVTQTPRHKVTEMGQEVTMRCQPILGHNTVFWYRQTMMQGLELLAYFRNRAPLDDSGMPKDRFSAEMPDATLATLKIQPSEPRDSAVYFCASGLVWSNQPQHFGDGTRLSIL.